These 25 T cell receptor beta chains were all obtained from the same sample, sequenced in a study of T cell changes during pregnancy in multiple sclerosis. Generated by immunoSEQ multiplex PCR, the TCRdb table keeps only in-frame clones and is missing some. This sample has 50,000 to 70,000 clones, with over 75% found just once. The input for sequencing was CD8+ T cells from peripheral blood mononuclear cells, taken before pregnancy. These receptors were taken from a female donor with multiple sclerosis, enrolled in a pregnancy study.

This chain joins TRBV27 and TRBJ2-7; D gene unclear. In germline, CDR1 is MNHEY, CDR2 SMNVEV (reference sequence). V was shortened by 3 bases and J by 1 base, with 7 bases between the two germline ends. The CDR3 length is 13 residues. The CDR3 nucleotides are TGTGCCAGCAGTTTTGGGCAGTCCTACGAGCAGTACTTC. It encodes CASSFGQSYEQYF.

The rearrangement joins TRBV7-9 to TRBJ2-1; 7 bases are a match to TRBD1. V lost 6 bases to trimming and J lost 9 bases; unmatched junction nucleotides: 11. The CDR3 runs 14 residues. CDR1 is SEHNR, CDR2 FQNEAQ, per germline (reference sequence). The CDR3 DNA sequence: TGTGCCAGCAGAAACAGCTCCGGGGACAGTGAGCAGTTCTTC. Residues: CASRNSSGDSEQFF.

This chain links TRBV6-6 with TRBJ1-3; a possible D gene is TRBD1 (5 bases). Germline V gives CDR1 MNHNY, CDR2 SVGAGI (reference sequence). CDR3 length equals 15 residues. Trimming shortened V by 4 bases and J by 2 bases, and 12 bases separated the two germline ends. The CDR3 reads CASSSREGPGNTIYF. CDR3 DNA: TGTGCCAGCAGTTCCAGGGAGGGGCCTGGAAACACCATATATTTT.

The CDR3 here is CASSIDSAGGDTQYF. The CDR3, as DNA: TGTGCCAGTAGTATAGATTCTGCGGGCGGAGATACGCAGTATTTT. The V and J genes are TRBV19 and TRBJ2-3; the D gene is possibly TRBD2 (5 bases). Germline V gene data show CDR1 as LNHDA and CDR2 as SQIVND (reference sequence). Trimming cost V 0 bases and J 5 bases, with 12 bases left between them. CDR3 length: 15 amino acids.

This clone has more than one count but fewer than ten. This chain links TRBV9 with TRBJ1-1, with D possibly TRBD1 on 5 matching bases. This CDR3 spans 17 amino acids. Trimming stripped 0 bases from V and 1 base from J, with 16 bases between. Germline loops: CDR1 SGDLS, CDR2 YYNGEE. CDR3 sequence reads: CASSVVSLGTPNTEAFF. CDR3 sequence (DNA): TGTGCCAGCAGCGTAGTATCCCTCGGGACTCCGAACACTGAAGCTTTCTTT.

The chain combines TRBV2 with TRBJ2-7, with 9 bases that match TRBD2. Losses at the gene ends were 4 bases for V and 5 bases for J; bases not matched to a gene: 9. Germline lookup yields CDR1 SNHLY and CDR2 FYNNEI. This CDR3 is 15 amino acids long. The CDR3 coding sequence is TGTGCCAGCAGTGGGCCTCCAGCGGGGGGTCACGAGCAGTACTTC. Protein product: CASSGPPAGGHEQYF.

This clone appeared a single time. The chain has TRBV29-1 and TRBJ2-7, with 10 bases identical to TRBD2. V lost 0 bases to trimming and J lost 1 base; unmatched junction nucleotides: 9. This CDR3 is built from 17 residues. Germline V lookup: CDR1 SQVTM, CDR2 ANQGSEA. CDR3 in amino acids: CSVEDRMERGGSYEQYF. CDR3 coding DNA: TGCAGCGTTGAAGATCGGATGGAGCGGGGGGGGTCCTACGAGCAGTACTTC.

CDR3 loop: CASLTNEETQYF. In DNA, the CDR3 is TGTGCCAGCCTCACTAATGAGGAGACCCAGTACTTC. V usage is TRBV6-6 and J usage is TRBJ2-5; no clear D gene. The CDR3 covers 12 residues. Germline V gene sequence: CDR1 MNHNY, CDR2 SVGAGI (reference sequence). Trimming pared 8 bases from V and 5 bases from J, leaving 12 bases between.

This chain links TRBV20-1 with TRBJ2-2; D not resolved. Germline-derived CDR1 and CDR2 are DFQATT and SNEGSKA (reference sequence). V was clipped by 6 bases and J by 8 bases, with 10 bases between them. The CDR3 spans 11 residues. CDR3 sequence reads: CSARYIGELFF. In DNA form, the CDR3 reads TGCAGTGCCCGGTATATAGGGGAGCTGTTTTTT.

This clone was counted a single time. In nucleotides, the CDR3 is TGTGCCAGCTCCCCAGAGGTGGGTTTCGACGAGCAGTACTTC. Encoded protein: CASSPEVGFDEQYF. The chain is built from TRBV7-6 and TRBJ2-7; D not certain. CDR3 length equals 14 residues. CDR1 is SGHVS, CDR2 FNYEAQ, per germline. Trimming stripped 8 bases from V and 5 bases from J, with 19 bases between.

The V call is TRBV10-3, the J call TRBJ2-3, with 10 bases that match TRBD2. CDR3 size: 16 residues. Per the germline V gene, CDR1 is ENHRY and CDR2 is SYGVKD. V was pared by 5 bases and J by 2 bases, with 7 bases of the junction left unmatched. CDR3 in amino acids: CAISKGSGGDTDTQYF. The CDR3 DNA reads as TGTGCCATCAGTAAGGGGAGCGGGGGGGACACAGATACGCAGTATTTT.

The chain is built from TRBV10-3 and TRBJ2-1; D is ambiguous. The CDR3 runs to 13 residues. Per the germline V gene, CDR1 is ENHRY and CDR2 is SYGVKD. Trimming took off 6 bases at V and 2 bases at J, with 8 bases between the two ends. In DNA form, the CDR3 reads TGTGCCATCAGAGACAAGACCTACAATGAGCAGTTCTTC. Translated: CAIRDKTYNEQFF.

The rearrangement links TRBV10-2 to TRBJ2-7; the D gene is possibly TRBD1 (5 bases). Germline CDR1 WSHSY, CDR2 SAAADI. The CDR3 is made up of 14 amino acids. V lost 3 bases and J 2 bases, leaving 11 bases between the germline ends. The CDR3 protein is CASSEIGETYEQYF. CDR3 DNA: TGCGCCAGCAGTGAAATAGGGGAAACCTACGAGCAGTACTTC.

The gene calls are TRBV27 and TRBJ2-7; D is possibly TRBD2 (6 bases). Between the trimmed V and J ends, which lost 6 bases and 7 bases, there was a span of 19 bases. The CDR3 length is 14 residues. Germline V CDR1 and CDR2: MNHEY, SMNVEV (reference sequence). The CDR3 here is CASSPGGDRGEQYF. The CDR3 region has the DNA TGTGCCAGCAGCCCGGGCGGGGACCGAGGGGAGCAGTACTTC.

The J gene is TRBJ2-2, the V gene TRBV6-6, with D unresolved. Germline V lookup: CDR1 MNHNY, CDR2 SVGAGI (reference sequence). Trimming shortened V by 7 bases and J by 6 bases, and 9 bases separated the two germline ends. The CDR3 consists of 12 residues. This chain's CDR3 is CASTHTAGELFF. The CDR3 DNA follows: TGTGCCAGCACTCATACAGCCGGGGAGCTGTTTTTT.

This chain connects TRBV15 to TRBJ2-1, with 8 bases fitting TRBD1. CDR3 size: 16 residues. V lost 0 bases to trimming and J lost 5 bases; unmatched junction nucleotides: 6. Per germline, CDR1 LNHNV and CDR2 YYDKDF (reference sequence). CDR3 loop: CATSRDRGLENNEQFF. The CDR3 nucleotides are TGTGCCACCAGCAGAGACAGGGGGCTGGAGAACAATGAGCAGTTCTTC.

This chain links TRBV2 with TRBJ2-7; D is ambiguous. The germline CDR1 and CDR2 sequences are SNHLY and FYNNEI. The V end was cut by 3 bases, the J end by 0 bases, with 3 bases between. The CDR3 loop spans 12 amino acids. DNA for the CDR3: TGTGCCAGCAGTGACTACTCCTACGAGCAGTACTTC. Amino acids: CASSDYSYEQYF.

This clone was recorded once. This chain uses TRBV15 with TRBJ2-5; the match to TRBD2 covers 10 bases. Looked up from germline, CDR1 is LNHNV and CDR2 is YYDKDF (reference sequence). The CDR3 covers 16 residues. Losses at the gene ends were 2 bases for V and 5 bases for J; bases not matched to a gene: 8. CDR3: CATSRPNSGGHETQYF. CDR3 nucleotide sequence: TGTGCCACCAGCAGACCCAATAGCGGGGGGCACGAGACCCAGTACTTC.

J is TRBJ2-1 and V is TRBV5-1; 8 bases line up with TRBD1. V lost 4 bases, J lost 6 bases, and 9 bases stayed unmatched. The CDR3 length is 15 residues. Germline CDR1 SGHRS, CDR2 YFSETQ. The CDR3 here is CASSPGQAPTNEQFF. In DNA form, the CDR3 reads TGCGCCAGCAGCCCGGGACAGGCTCCAACCAATGAGCAGTTCTTC.

This rearrangement joins TRBV27 to TRBJ2-3; TRBD2 is a possible D gene (6 bases). This CDR3 is built from 18 residues. The germline V and J ends were trimmed by 10 bases and 0 bases, with 26 bases remaining between them. Germline V gene lookup returns CDR1 MNHEY and CDR2 SMNVEV (reference sequence). The CDR3 nucleotides are TGTGCCACCTTCGGATATTCCCGGGACTCGCCGAGCACAGATACGCAGTATTTT. It yields the protein CATFGYSRDSPSTDTQYF.

V and J are TRBV5-1 and TRBJ2-7; 9 nucleotides agree with TRBD2. With 2 bases clipped from V and 3 bases from J, the junction kept 9 bases outside the gene matches. Germline values: CDR1 SGHRS, CDR2 YFSETQ. The CDR3 is 16 amino acids. The CDR3 is CASSFPTSGSYYEQYF. DNA for the CDR3: TGCGCCAGCAGCTTTCCGACTAGCGGCAGCTACTACGAGCAGTACTTC.

This rearrangement joins TRBV9 to TRBJ2-5; possible D gene TRBD1, 5 bases. Germline-derived CDR1 and CDR2 are SGDLS and YYNGEE. V was shortened by 4 bases and J by 2 bases, with 15 bases between the two germline ends. The CDR3 totals 15 residues. CDR3 residues: CASSPPGARQETQYF. Written as DNA, the CDR3 is TGTGCCAGCAGCCCCCCTGGGGCAAGACAAGAGACCCAGTACTTC.

V is TRBV7-9 and J is TRBJ2-2, with D unresolved. CDR1 is SEHNR, CDR2 FQNEAQ, per germline (reference sequence). The CDR3 consists of 15 residues. V was clipped by 6 bases and J by 0 bases, with 11 bases between them. Written as DNA, the CDR3 is TGTGCCAGCAGTTCGAACATTCCGAACACCGGGGAGCTGTTTTTT. The encoded protein is CASSSNIPNTGELFF.

This chain joins TRBV7-3 and TRBJ2-5; TRBD2 agrees at 11 bases. The CDR3 is made up of 18 amino acids. Losses at the gene ends were 5 bases for V and 2 bases for J; bases not matched to a gene: 13. Germline values: CDR1 SGHTA, CDR2 FQGTGA. The CDR3 is CASSPGLAGGLFQETQYF. DNA of the CDR3: TGTGCCAGCAGCCCGGGGCTAGCGGGGGGACTATTTCAAGAGACCCAGTACTTC. The entire variable domain, with the rest obtained from reference TRBV7-3 and TRBJ2-5, is as follows: GAGVSQTPSNKVTEKGKYVELRCDPISGHTALYWYRQSLGQGPEFLIYFQGTGAADDSGLPNDRFFAVRPEGSVSTLKIQRTERGDSAVYLCASSPGLAGGLFQETQYFGPGTRLLVL.

This chain joins TRBV2 and TRBJ1-6; 9 bases map to TRBD1. The CDR3 is made up of 15 amino acids. CDR1 SNHLY and CDR2 FYNNEI come from the germline V gene. V gave up 6 bases and J gave up 6 bases; unmatched junction bases: 6. For the CDR3, the DNA is TGTGCCAGCAGAGAGGACAGGGGCCTTAATTCACCCCTCCACTTT. The encoded protein is CASREDRGLNSPLHF.